This is a list of T cell receptor beta chains from one sample in a study of Graves' ophthalmopathy and Graves' hyperthyroidism. TCRdb re-called the multiplex PCR reads with MiXCR, one entry per CDR3 protein. The sample contains about 620,000 distinct CDR3 sequences, 20% to 25% of which appear only once. Sequencing was performed on peripheral blood. The receptors were gathered from a woman between 18 and 30 years old with stable Graves' hyperthyroidism. Some clones in this sample may be carry-over from other donors' samples. The conserved cysteine and the conserved F or W are not part of the CDR3 here. The order of the fields is V gene, D gene, J gene, CDR3 protein. A D gene is named only where the DNA matches it firmly.

TRBV18	.	TRBJ1-1	ASSLTGEGTEAF
TRBV27	TRBD1	TRBJ1-1	ASRTTGTASGTEAF
TRBV11-2	.	TRBJ2-6	ASSLGTNSGANVLT
TRBV11-2	TRBD1	TRBJ2-7	ASSLDGTGGYEQY
TRBV5-1	.	TRBJ1-6	ASSLYRRYNSPLH
TRBV6-2/TRBV6-3	.	TRBJ1-5	ASRYRLGNQPQH
TRBV19	.	TRBJ2-5	ATSRGAGSETQY
TRBV12-3/TRBV12-4	TRBD1	TRBJ1-5	ASSPQGIENQPQH
TRBV19	TRBD1	TRBJ1-1	ASTEGALNTEAF
TRBV6-1	.	TRBJ2-1	ASSAYWGFDNEQF
TRBV5-5	.	TRBJ1-6	ASSLRQTVYNSPLH
TRBV12-3/TRBV12-4	TRBD1	TRBJ2-2	ASILDRTTNTGELF
TRBV12-3/TRBV12-4	.	TRBJ2-2	ASSLRSSTGELF
TRBV4-1	.	TRBJ2-2	ASRVGLRGRNTGELF
TRBV7-6	.	TRBJ2-7	ASSEDGTSYEQY
TRBV5-1	.	TRBJ1-2	ASSQMPAYGYT
TRBV29-1	.	TRBJ1-2	SVEVDYYGYT
TRBV6-2/TRBV6-3	TRBD2	TRBJ2-7	ASSSLGLAGIAYEQY
TRBV19	TRBD2	TRBJ2-7	ASSLNRGSQHEQY
TRBV27	TRBD1	TRBJ1-2	ASSKGALYGYT
TRBV2	TRBD1	TRBJ2-5	ASRGQGLLPRGVKTQY
TRBV18	.	TRBJ1-1	ASKTGSDTEAF
TRBV20-1	.	TRBJ2-7	SATAPQLDYEQY
TRBV28	.	TRBJ1-1	ASSLGEITEAF
TRBV15	.	TRBJ2-5	ATSRDQEETQY
TRBV12-3/TRBV12-4	.	TRBJ1-5	ASRQGNQPQH
TRBV25-1	.	TRBJ1-5	ASSEEEGEQPQH
TRBV30	TRBD1	TRBJ1-5	AWRQTGAQQPQH
TRBV7-8	.	TRBJ1-5	ASSLGALKPQH
TRBV2	.	TRBJ2-2	ASSLTRASTGELF
TRBV6-5	TRBD1	TRBJ1-1	ASSSGQWTEAF
TRBV6-1	.	TRBJ2-7	ASSEGSRYEQY
TRBV30	TRBD1	TRBJ2-5	AWSKTGIGETQY
TRBV4-1	.	TRBJ2-7	ASSQYVIRDKNEQY
TRBV4-3	.	TRBJ2-5	ASSQGGRERRQETQY